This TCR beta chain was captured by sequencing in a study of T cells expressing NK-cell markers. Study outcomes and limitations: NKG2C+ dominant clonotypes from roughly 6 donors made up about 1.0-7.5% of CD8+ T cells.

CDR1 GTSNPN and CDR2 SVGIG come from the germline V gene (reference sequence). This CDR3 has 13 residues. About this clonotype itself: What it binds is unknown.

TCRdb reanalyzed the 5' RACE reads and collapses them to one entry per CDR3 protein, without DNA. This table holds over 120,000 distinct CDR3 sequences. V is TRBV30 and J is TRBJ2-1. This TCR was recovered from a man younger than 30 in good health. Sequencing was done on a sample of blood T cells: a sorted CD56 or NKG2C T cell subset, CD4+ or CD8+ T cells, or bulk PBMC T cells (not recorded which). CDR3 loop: CAWSPQGYNEQFF.